This T cell receptor (beta chain) was recorded in a study of control samples from healthy donors and cancer patients. The CDR3 consists of 14 residues. Trimming cost V 2 bases and J 3 bases, with 10 bases left between them. CDR1 is KGHSH, CDR2 LQKENI, per germline. The repertoire was sequenced with immunoSEQ multiplex PCR; TCRdb's copy has only in-frame clones and lacks some. The sample yields fewer than 200,000 clones, just over 90% seen once. The TCR was taken from a man aged 30 to 45 in good health. The J gene is TRBJ1-2, the V gene TRBV18; tentative D call: TRBD1 (5 bases). The sequenced sample consisted of blood. CDR3 in DNA: TGTGCCAGCTCACCATCGGGGACGGACTATGGCTACACCTTC. This encodes CASSPSGTDYGYTF.